This entry lists 2 T cell receptor beta chains sequenced from one sample in a study of T cells expressing NK-cell markers. From the 5' RACE reads, TCRdb lists one entry per CDR3 protein and no DNA. The table lists about 450,000 distinct CDR3 sequences. Specimen: blood T cells: a sorted CD56 or NKG2C T cell subset, CD4+ or CD8+ T cells, or bulk PBMC T cells (not recorded which). The receptors stem from a woman aged 18 to 75 in good health.

The chain is built from TRBV28 and TRBJ2-3; with no DNA, the TCRdb D assignment of TRBD1 cannot be verified. The CDR3 spans 15 residues. CDR1 and CDR2 from the germline V gene are MDHEN and SYDVKM. The CDR3 loop reads CASTDPPVSTDTQYF.

V gene TRBV4-3 combines with J gene TRBJ1-2. The CDR3 covers 16 residues. Germline-derived CDR1 and CDR2 are LGHNA and YSLEER. CDR3 loop: CASSQDFFTGIDGYTF.